This TCR beta chain was profiled in a study of identical twins. Study-wide findings and caveats: Potential partial confounding of zero-insertion analyses by invariant MAIT and iNKT cells was noted.

Trimming at V came to 11 bases and at J to 7 bases, leaving 24 bases not matched to a gene. There are 18 residues in the CDR3. Note on this clonotype: As yet, its antigen is unknown.

Template switching (which added a universal primer site) was used, and cDNA carried unique molecular identifiers. TCRdb re-called the 5' RACE reads with MiXCR, one entry per CDR3 protein. Seen here are some 500,000 distinct CDR3 sequences, 7.5% to 10% observed once, and the top ten hold roughly 3%. The sample also formed part of further work on yellow fever vaccine responses in identical twins. This second study notes: Twins showed a vaccine T cell response that reportedly seemed partly convergent, partly personalized.

The material sequenced was PBMCs. The source of this sequence is a woman aged 18-29 years in good health. The chain carries TRBV12-3 or TRBV12-4 and TRBJ2-2; 8 positions match TRBD1. CDR3 residues: CARCLPRSGTGLGGELFF. The CDR3 nucleotides are TGTGCCCGCTGTCTCCCCCGGTCCGGGACAGGATTAGGCGGGGAGCTGTTTTTT.